The 19 T cell receptor beta chains below were found in one sample sequenced in a study of blood T cell repertoires in COVID-19. The method was immunoSEQ multiplex PCR; TCRdb's version includes in-frame clones alone and lacks a portion of them. The sample yields nearly 15,000 clones, 70% to 90% seen once. Sample: peripheral blood. Receptor source: a human donor in a cohort sampled during active COVID-19.

The chain uses TRBV1 and TRBJ2-2; the table's TRBD2 call for D was not verified on the DNA. TRBV1 is described as a pseudogene. This CDR3 has 18 amino acids. CDR3 nucleotide sequence: TGCACCAGCAGCCAAGGACTAGCGGGAGGATTGTATACCGGGGAGCTGTTTTTT. Translated: CTSSQGLAGGLYTGELFF.

The rearrangement links TRBV5-1 to TRBJ1-5; TRBD1 matches 7 bases. This CDR3 region has 15 residues. Germline assignment: CDR1 SGHRS and CDR2 YFSETQ. Losses at the gene ends were 0 bases for V and 5 bases for J; bases not matched to a gene: 5. CDR3 amino acids: CASSLGTTGDQPQHF. The CDR3 DNA reads TGCGCCAGCAGCTTGGGTACAACAGGGGATCAGCCCCAGCATTTT.

The genes are TRBV18 and TRBJ2-6; TRBD1 matches at 7 bases. After removal of 3 bases from V and 0 bases from J, the junction contained 5 bases not matched to a gene. The CDR3 is 17 residues long. The germline V gene has CDR1 KGHSH and CDR2 LQKENI. As DNA, the CDR3 is TGTGCCAGCTCACCGAGACAGGGAGTCTCTGGGGCCAACGTCCTGACTTTC. This gives the protein CASSPRQGVSGANVLTF.

This clone was counted a single time. The chain joins TRBV30 to TRBJ2-5; TRBD1 agrees at 8 bases. The CDR3 is 15 residues long. Germline CDR1 reads GTSNPN; CDR2 reads SVGIG (reference sequence). V lost 2 bases to trimming and J lost 5 bases; unmatched junction nucleotides: 10. CDR3 bases: TGTGCCTGGAGTCCACCAGGGGGCGCGAGGGAGACCCAGTACTTC. Translated: CAWSPPGGARETQYF.

The chain joins TRBV18 to TRBJ2-3, with unresolved D. This CDR3 comprises 14 residues. Trimming removed 0 bases at V and 4 bases at J, with 8 bases between. CDR1 is KGHSH, CDR2 LQKENI, per germline. The CDR3 DNA reads TGTGCCAGCTCACCACCTACTCTGGCAGATACGCAGTATTTT. This sequence encodes CASSPPTLADTQYF.

The DNA of the CDR3 is TGTGCCATCAGTGAGGCACTAGCGGTGAACACCGGGGAGCTGTTTTTT. Translating gives CAISEALAVNTGELFF. The chain combines TRBV10-3 with TRBJ2-2, with 8 bases that match TRBD2. Germline trimming cut 2 bases from V and 1 base from J; bases unmatched to any gene: 3. The CDR3 consists of 16 residues. CDR1 is ENHRY and CDR2 is SYGVKD in the germline V gene.

The chain couples TRBV12-3 or TRBV12-4 to TRBJ1-2; 7 bases line up with TRBD1. The CDR3 runs 12 residues. The J segment lost 7 bases and the V segment lost 6 bases, leaving 5 bases of the junction unmatched. The CDR3 coding sequence is TGTGCCAGCAGGACACAGGGGAGTGGCTACACCTTC. Translated: CASRTQGSGYTF.

The table lists this clone with a count of one. The CDR3 loop is CASSPGTGASRTEAFF. The CDR3 DNA sequence: TGTGCCAGCTCACCCGGGACAGGGGCGAGTAGAACTGAAGCTTTCTTT. The genes are TRBV18 and TRBJ1-1; 10 nucleotides align to TRBD1. Germline trimming cut 3 bases from V and 5 bases from J; bases unmatched to any gene: 9. Germline lookup yields CDR1 KGHSH and CDR2 LQKENI. The CDR3 consists of 16 residues.

The V call is TRBV11-1, the J call TRBJ2-1, with TRBD2 matching over 7 bases. Germline-derived CDR1 and CDR2 are SGHAT and FQDESV (reference sequence). V lost 6 bases and J lost 7; bases outside the gene matches: 9. The CDR3 loop spans 14 amino acids. The CDR3 sequence is CASSSRGSGNEQFF. The CDR3 DNA follows: TGTGCCAGCAGTTCCCGCGGGAGTGGGAATGAGCAGTTCTTC.

The CDR3 here is CASSYCDSSRSYEQYF. The CDR3 DNA reads TGTGCCAGCAGTTACTGCGACAGCTCGCGATCCTACGAGCAGTACTTC. The V and J genes are TRBV6-7 and TRBJ2-7; D possibly corresponds to TRBD1 (5 bases). TRBV6-7 is sorted into the ORF group, with uncertain function. The CDR3 consists of 16 residues. The V gene lost 1 base and the J gene lost 1 base, with 14 bases spanning the gap.

This chain links TRBV2 with TRBJ2-1; TRBD1 might be the D (8 bases). Germline CDR1 SNHLY, CDR2 FYNNEI. The CDR3 has 13 residues. The V and J ends lost 6 bases and 15 bases respectively, with 21 bases between them. Here the CDR3 DNA reads TGTGCCAGCAGCTTACAGGGGGGGACCGACAGGTTCTTC. Amino acids: CASSLQGGTDRFF.

The chain uses TRBV5-1 and TRBJ1-4; 9 nucleotides align to TRBD1. This CDR3 has 14 residues. Germline loops: CDR1 SGHRS, CDR2 YFSETQ. The trim removed 4 bases at V and 8 bases at J, leaving 6 bases unmatched. CDR3 nucleotide sequence: TGCGCCAGCAGCGGGGGACAGGGCGGGGAAAAACTGTTTTTT. This encodes CASSGGQGGEKLFF.

In nucleotides, the CDR3 is TGTGCCAGTAGTATGACCGTAGCGGGAGTCAGGGATACGCAGTATTTT. Protein sequence: CASSMTVAGVRDTQYF. The rearrangement links TRBV19 to TRBJ2-3; 9 nucleotides line up with TRBD2. The germline CDR1 and CDR2 sequences are LNHDA and SQIVND (reference sequence). V lost 3 bases to trimming and J lost 6 bases; unmatched junction nucleotides: 10. This CDR3 spans 16 amino acids.

The chain couples TRBV5-5 to TRBJ2-7; 8 bases map to TRBD1. With 7 bases clipped from V and 6 bases from J, the junction kept 6 bases outside the gene matches. Germline V gives CDR1 SGHKS, CDR2 YYEKEE (reference sequence). The CDR3 spans 12 residues. The CDR3 is CASSDRGREQYF. CDR3 coding DNA: TGTGCCAGCTCAGACAGGGGCCGCGAGCAGTACTTC. The complete variable domain, with remaining parts taken from reference TRBV5-5 and TRBJ2-7, reads DAGVTQSPTHLIKTRGQQVTLRCSPISGHKSVSWYQQVLGQGPQFIFQYYEKEERGRGNFPDRFSARQFPNYSSELNVNALLLGDSALYLCASSDRGREQYFGPGTRLTVT.

J is TRBJ1-1 and V is TRBV6-5, with 7 bases fitting TRBD1. CDR3 length: 12 amino acids. Per the germline V gene, CDR1 is MNHEY and CDR2 is SVGAGI. The trim removed 8 bases at V and 3 bases at J, leaving 3 bases unmatched. The CDR3 loop is CASAGQYTEAFF. CDR3 DNA sequence: TGTGCCAGCGCGGGACAGTACACTGAAGCTTTCTTT.

The chain combines TRBV14 with TRBJ2-4; the D gene is possibly TRBD1 (6 bases). The CDR3 runs to 16 residues. The germline gives CDR1 SGHDN, CDR2 FVKESK. Deletions cut 0 bases from V and 1 base from J, with 10 bases between. The CDR3 protein is CASSQEVGGAKNIQYF. DNA of the CDR3: TGTGCCAGCAGCCAAGAGGTTGGGGGCGCCAAAAACATTCAGTACTTC.

The rearrangement uses TRBV29-1 and TRBJ2-3; 8 nucleotides line up with TRBD1. Looked up from germline, CDR1 is SQVTM and CDR2 is ANQGSEA. J was trimmed by 5 bases and V by 4 bases; bases with no gene match: 5. This CDR3 is 13 amino acids long. The CDR3 DNA sequence: TGCAGCGTTGGACAGGGGTTGGGAGATACGCAGTATTTT. Amino acids: CSVGQGLGDTQYF.

The genes are TRBV4-2 and TRBJ1-2; D is unresolved. The CDR3 loop spans 15 amino acids. Germline-derived CDR1 and CDR2 are LGHNA and YNFKEQ. V was cut by 2 bases and J by 0 bases, with 10 bases left in between. The CDR3: CASSQRTGANYGYTF. CDR3 in DNA: TGTGCCAGCAGCCAACGGACGGGAGCTAACTATGGCTACACCTTC.

CDR3 region: CASSVGHRDSSYEQYF. The CDR3 DNA follows: TGTGCCAGCAGCGTAGGACATCGGGACAGCTCCTACGAGCAGTACTTC. This chain uses TRBV9 with TRBJ2-7, with 7 bases matching TRBD1. V lost 0 bases, J lost 0 bases, and 6 bases stayed unmatched. The CDR3 is 16 amino acids. CDR1 SGDLS and CDR2 YYNGEE come from the germline V gene.